This TCR beta chain derives from a study of control samples from healthy donors and cancer patients. Produced via immunoSEQ multiplex PCR; TCRdb's table is partial and in-frame only. The table lists 150,000 to 200,000 clones, approximately 92% of them singletons. Germline V gene data show CDR1 as KGHSH and CDR2 as LQKENI. Trimming left V 2 bases short and J 3 bases short, with 7 bases between. The CDR3 loop spans 13 amino acids. The chain recombines TRBV18 with TRBJ2-5; D call uncertain. The receptor comes from a man aged 18 to 29 in good health. Sequenced: blood. In DNA, the CDR3 is TGTGCCAGCTCACCAACCGTGGAAGAGACCCAGTACTTC. Translating gives CASSPTVEETQYF.